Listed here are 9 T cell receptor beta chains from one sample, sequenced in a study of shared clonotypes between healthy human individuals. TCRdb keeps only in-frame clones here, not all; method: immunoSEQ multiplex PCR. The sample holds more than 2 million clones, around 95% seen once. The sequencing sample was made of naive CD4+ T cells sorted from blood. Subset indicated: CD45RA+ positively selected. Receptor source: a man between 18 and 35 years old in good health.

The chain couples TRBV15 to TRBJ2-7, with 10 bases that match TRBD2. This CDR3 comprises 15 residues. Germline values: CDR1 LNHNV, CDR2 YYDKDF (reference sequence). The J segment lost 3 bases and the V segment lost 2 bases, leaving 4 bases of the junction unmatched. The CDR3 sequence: CATSRTSGEGYEQYF. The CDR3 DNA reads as TGTGCCACCAGCAGAACTAGCGGGGAAGGCTACGAGCAGTACTTC.

The CDR3 reads CASRSGLYNSPLHF. Written as DNA, the CDR3 is TGTGCCAGCAGGTCAGGACTTTATAATTCACCCCTCCACTTT. This chain joins TRBV27 and TRBJ1-6; D is undetermined. V lost 6 bases and J 4 bases, leaving 10 bases between the germline ends. Germline V CDR1 and CDR2: MNHEY, SMNVEV (reference sequence). The length of the CDR3 is 14 residues.

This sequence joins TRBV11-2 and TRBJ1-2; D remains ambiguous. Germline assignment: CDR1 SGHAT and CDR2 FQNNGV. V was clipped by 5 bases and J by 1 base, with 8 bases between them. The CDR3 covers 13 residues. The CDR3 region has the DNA TGTGCCAGCAGCCCACAGTTTAACTATGGCTACACCTTC. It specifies CASSPQFNYGYTF.

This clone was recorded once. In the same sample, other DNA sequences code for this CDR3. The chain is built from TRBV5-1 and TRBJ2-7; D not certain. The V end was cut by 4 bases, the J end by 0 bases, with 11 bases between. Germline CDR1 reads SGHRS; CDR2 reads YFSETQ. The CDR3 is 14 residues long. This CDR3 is CASSLGPNSYEQYF. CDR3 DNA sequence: TGCGCCAGCAGCCTCGGGCCGAACTCCTACGAGCAGTACTTC.

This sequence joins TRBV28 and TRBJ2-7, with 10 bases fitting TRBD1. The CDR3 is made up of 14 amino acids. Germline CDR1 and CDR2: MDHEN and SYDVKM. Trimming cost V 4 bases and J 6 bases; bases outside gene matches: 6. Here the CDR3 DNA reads TGTGCCAGCAGTTCCGGGACAGGGGATATCGAGCAGTACTTC. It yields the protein CASSSGTGDIEQYF. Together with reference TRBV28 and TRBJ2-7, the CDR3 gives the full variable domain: DVKVTQSSRYLVKRTGEKVFLECVQDMDHENMFWYRQDPGLGLRLIYFSYDVKMKEKGDIPEGYSVSREKKERFSLILESASTNQTSMYLCASSSGTGDIEQYFGPGTRLTVT.

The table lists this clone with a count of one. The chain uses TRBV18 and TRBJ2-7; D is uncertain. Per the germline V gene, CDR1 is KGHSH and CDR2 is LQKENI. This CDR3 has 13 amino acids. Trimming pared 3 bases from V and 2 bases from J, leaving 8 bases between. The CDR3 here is CASSPSHTYEQYF. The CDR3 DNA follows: TGTGCCAGCTCACCGAGCCACACCTACGAGCAGTACTTC.

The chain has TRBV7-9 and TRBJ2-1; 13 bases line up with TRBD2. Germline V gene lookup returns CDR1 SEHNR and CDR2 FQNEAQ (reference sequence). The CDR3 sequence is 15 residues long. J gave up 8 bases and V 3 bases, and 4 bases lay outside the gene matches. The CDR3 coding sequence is TGTGCCAGCAGCTTGGGACTAGCGGGAAGTGATGAGCAGTTCTTC. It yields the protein CASSLGLAGSDEQFF.

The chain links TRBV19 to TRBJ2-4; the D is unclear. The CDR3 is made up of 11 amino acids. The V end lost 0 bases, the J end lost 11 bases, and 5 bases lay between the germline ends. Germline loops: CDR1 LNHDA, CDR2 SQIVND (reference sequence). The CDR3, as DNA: TGTGCCAGTAGTATAGATATTCTTCAGTACTTC. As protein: CASSIDILQYF.

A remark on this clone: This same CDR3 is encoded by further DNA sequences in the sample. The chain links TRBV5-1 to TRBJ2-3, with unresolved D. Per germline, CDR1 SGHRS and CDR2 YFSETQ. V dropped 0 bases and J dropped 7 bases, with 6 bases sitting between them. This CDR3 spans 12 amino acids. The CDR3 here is CASSLEGNTQYF. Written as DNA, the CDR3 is TGCGCCAGCAGCTTGGAAGGTAATACGCAGTATTTT.